This TCR beta chain was identified during a study of blood T cell repertoires in COVID-19. Turning to the study itself: The analysed material was cDNA or gDNA that came from T cells, B-cell-depleted T cells, or PBMCs.

Shortly before study entry, within 2 weeks, exposed participants had met a COVID-19 case. The data were produced by immunoSEQ multiplex PCR, yet TCRdb's version contains in-frame clones alone and is incomplete. The repertoire consists of over 350,000 clones, with about 89% occurring once and the leading ten covering around 0.94%. Germline V gene sequence: CDR1 MNHEY, CDR2 SMNVEV (reference sequence). The CDR3 covers 13 residues. V was pared by 6 bases and J by 6 bases, with 13 bases between. J is TRBJ2-3 and V is TRBV27; D call uncertain. The sequencing input was PBMCs or T cells enriched from blood (not recorded which). This sequence originates from a woman in her thirties or forties who had been exposed to COVID-19. The CDR3, as DNA: TGTGCCAGCAGGATAACCCCCCAGGATACGCAGTATTTT. It translates to CASRITPQDTQYF.